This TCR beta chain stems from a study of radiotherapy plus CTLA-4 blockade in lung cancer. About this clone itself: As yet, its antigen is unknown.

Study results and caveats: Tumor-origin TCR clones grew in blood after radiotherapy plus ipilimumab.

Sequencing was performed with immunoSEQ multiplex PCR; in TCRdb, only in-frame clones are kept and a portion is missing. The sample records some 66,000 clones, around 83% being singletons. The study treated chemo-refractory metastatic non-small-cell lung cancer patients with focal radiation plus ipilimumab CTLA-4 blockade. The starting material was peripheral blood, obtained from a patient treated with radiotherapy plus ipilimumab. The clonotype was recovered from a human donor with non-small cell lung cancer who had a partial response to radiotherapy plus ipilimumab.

The CDR3 nucleotides read TGTGCCTGGAGTTGGACGGGAGAAGGAGATACGCAGTATTTT. Translating it yields CAWSWTGEGDTQYF. The chain has TRBV30 and TRBJ2-3; the D gene is possibly TRBD2 (6 bases). This CDR3 contains 14 residues. V lost 2 bases, J lost 5 bases, and 14 bases lay in between. The germline V gene encodes CDR1 GTSNPN and CDR2 SVGIG (reference sequence). Complete variable domain (other parts from reference TRBV30 and TRBJ2-3): SQTIHQWPATLVQPVGSPLSLECTVEGTSNPNLYWYRQAAGRGLQLLFYSVGIGQISSEVPQNLSASRPQDRQFILSSKKLLLSDSGFYLCAWSWTGEGDTQYFGPGTRLTVL.